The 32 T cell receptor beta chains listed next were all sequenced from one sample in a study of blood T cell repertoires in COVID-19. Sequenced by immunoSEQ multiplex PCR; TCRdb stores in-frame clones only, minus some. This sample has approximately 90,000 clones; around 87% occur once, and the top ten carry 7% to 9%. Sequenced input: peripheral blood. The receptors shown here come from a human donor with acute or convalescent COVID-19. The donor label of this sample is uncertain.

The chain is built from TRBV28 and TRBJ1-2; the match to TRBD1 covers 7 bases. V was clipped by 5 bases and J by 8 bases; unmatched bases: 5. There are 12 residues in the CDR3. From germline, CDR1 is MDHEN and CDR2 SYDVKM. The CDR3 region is CASSDRVGGYTF. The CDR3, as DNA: TGTGCCAGCAGTGACAGGGTCGGGGGCTACACCTTC.

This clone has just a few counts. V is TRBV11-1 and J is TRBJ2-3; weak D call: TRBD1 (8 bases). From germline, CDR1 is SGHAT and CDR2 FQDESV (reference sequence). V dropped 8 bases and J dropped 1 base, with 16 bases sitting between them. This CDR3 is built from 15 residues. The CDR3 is CASGDRGGGTDTQYF. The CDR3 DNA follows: TGTGCCAGCGGCGACAGGGGAGGGGGCACAGATACGCAGTATTTT.

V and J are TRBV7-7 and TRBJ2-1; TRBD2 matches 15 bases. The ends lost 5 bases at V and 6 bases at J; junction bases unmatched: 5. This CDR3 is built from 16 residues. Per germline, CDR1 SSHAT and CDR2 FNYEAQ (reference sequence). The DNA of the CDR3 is TGTGCCAGCAGCAGGACTAGCGGGGGGGCAGCCAATGAGCAGTTCTTC. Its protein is CASSRTSGGAANEQFF.

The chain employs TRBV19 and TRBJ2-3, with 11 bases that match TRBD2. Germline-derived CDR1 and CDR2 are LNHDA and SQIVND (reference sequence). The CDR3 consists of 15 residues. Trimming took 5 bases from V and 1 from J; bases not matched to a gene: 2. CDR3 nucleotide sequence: TGTGCCAGTAGTCAGACTAGCGGGGGCACAGATACGCAGTATTTT. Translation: CASSQTSGGTDTQYF.

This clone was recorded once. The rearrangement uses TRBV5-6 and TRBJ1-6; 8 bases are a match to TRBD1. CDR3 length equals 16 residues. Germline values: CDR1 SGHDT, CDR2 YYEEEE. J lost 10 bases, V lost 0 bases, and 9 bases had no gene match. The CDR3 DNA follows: TGTGCCAGCAGCTTGGCCGGACAGGGAGGACGGTCACCCCTCCACTTT. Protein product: CASSLAGQGGRSPLHF. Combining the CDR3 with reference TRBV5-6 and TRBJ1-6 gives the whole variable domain DAGVTQSPTHLIKTRGQQVTLRCSPKSGHDTVSWYQQALGQGPQFIFQYYEEEERQRGNFPDRFSGHQFPNYSSELNVNALLLGDSALYLCASSLAGQGGRSPLHFGNGTRLTVT.

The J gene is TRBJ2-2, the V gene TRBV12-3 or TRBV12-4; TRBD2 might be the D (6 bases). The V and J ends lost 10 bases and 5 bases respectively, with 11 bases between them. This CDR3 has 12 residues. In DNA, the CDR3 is TGTGCCACCGGCGGGGTTACCGGGGAGCTGTTTTTT. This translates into CATGGVTGELFF.

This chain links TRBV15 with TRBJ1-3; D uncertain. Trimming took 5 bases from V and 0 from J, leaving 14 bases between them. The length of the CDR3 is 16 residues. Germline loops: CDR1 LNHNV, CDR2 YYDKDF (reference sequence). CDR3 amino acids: CATSPFRGVSGNTIYF. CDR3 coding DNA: TGTGCCACCAGCCCTTTTCGCGGGGTCTCTGGAAACACCATATATTTT.

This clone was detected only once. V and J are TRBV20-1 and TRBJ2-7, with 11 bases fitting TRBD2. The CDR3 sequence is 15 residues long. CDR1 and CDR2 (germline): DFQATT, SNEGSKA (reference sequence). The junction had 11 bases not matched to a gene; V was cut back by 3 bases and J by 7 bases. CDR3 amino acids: CSASWLAGGLREQYF. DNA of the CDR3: TGCAGTGCTAGTTGGCTAGCGGGGGGACTTCGAGAGCAGTACTTC.

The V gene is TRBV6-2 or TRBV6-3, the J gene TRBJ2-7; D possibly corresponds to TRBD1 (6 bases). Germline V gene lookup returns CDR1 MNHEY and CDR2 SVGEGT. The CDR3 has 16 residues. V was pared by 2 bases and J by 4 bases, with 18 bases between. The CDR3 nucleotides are TGTGCCAGCAGTTACGGTTGGTGGGGGCGAACTTACGAGCAGTACTTC. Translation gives CASSYGWWGRTYEQYF.

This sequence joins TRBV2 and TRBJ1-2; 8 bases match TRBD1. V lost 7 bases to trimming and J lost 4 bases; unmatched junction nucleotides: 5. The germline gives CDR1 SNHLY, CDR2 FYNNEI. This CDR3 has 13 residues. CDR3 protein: CASTRTGIYGYTF. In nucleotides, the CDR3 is TGTGCCAGCACCCGGACAGGGATCTATGGCTACACCTTC.

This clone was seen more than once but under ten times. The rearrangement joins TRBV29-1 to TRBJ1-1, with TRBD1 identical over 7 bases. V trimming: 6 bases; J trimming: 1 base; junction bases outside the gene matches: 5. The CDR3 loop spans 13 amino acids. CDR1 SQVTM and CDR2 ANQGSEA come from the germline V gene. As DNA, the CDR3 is TGCAGCGTCGTTCGGACAGGGAACACTGAAGCTTTCTTT. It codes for CSVVRTGNTEAFF. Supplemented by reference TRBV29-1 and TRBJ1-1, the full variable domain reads SAVISQKPSRDICQRGTSLTIQCQVDSQVTMMFWYRQQPGQSLTLIATANQGSEATYESGFVIDKFPISRPNLTFSTLTVSNMSPEDSSIYLCSVVRTGNTEAFFGQGTRLTVV.

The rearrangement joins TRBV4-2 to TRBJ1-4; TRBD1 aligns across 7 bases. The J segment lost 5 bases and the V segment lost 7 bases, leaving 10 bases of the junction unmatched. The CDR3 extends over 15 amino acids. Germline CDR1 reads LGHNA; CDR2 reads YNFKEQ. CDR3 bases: TGTGCCAGCAAAATCACCGGACAGGAAAATGAAAAACTGTTTTTT. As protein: CASKITGQENEKLFF.

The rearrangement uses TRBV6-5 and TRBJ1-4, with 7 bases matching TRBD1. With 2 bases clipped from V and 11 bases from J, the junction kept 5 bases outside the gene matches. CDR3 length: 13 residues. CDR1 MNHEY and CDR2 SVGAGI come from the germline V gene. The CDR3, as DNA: TGTGCCAGCAGTTACGGTCAGGGGGAGAAACTGTTTTTT. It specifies CASSYGQGEKLFF.

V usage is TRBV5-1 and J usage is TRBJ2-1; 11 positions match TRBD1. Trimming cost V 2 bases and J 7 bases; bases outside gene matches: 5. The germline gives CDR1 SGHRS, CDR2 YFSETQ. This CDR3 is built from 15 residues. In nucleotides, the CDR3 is TGCGCCAGCAGCTTCGGGACAGGGGGAGGAAATGAGCAGTTCTTC. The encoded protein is CASSFGTGGGNEQFF.

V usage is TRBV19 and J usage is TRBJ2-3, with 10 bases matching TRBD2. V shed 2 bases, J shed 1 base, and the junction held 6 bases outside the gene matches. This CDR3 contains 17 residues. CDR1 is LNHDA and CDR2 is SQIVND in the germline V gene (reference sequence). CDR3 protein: CASSIRASGGRTDTQYF. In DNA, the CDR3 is TGTGCCAGTAGTATACGGGCTAGCGGGGGCCGCACAGATACGCAGTATTTT.

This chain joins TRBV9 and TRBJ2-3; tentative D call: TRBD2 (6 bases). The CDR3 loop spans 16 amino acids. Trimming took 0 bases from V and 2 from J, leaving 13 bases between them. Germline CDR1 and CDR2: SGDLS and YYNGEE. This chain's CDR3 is CASSVGISGNTDTQYF. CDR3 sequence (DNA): TGTGCCAGCAGCGTAGGTATTAGCGGTAACACAGATACGCAGTATTTT.

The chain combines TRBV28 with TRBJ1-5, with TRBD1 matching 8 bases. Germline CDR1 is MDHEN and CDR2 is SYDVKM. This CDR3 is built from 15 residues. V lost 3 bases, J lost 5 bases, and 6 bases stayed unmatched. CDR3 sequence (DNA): TGTGCCAGCAGTTTCTGGACAGGGAACGATCAGCCCCAGCATTTT. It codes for CASSFWTGNDQPQHF.

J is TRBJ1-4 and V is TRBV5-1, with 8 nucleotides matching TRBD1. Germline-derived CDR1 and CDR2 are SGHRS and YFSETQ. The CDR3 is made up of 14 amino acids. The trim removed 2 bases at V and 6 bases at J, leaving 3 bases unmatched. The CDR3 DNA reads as TGCGCCAGCAGCTTTCAGGGGGCCGATGAAAAACTGTTTTTT. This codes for CASSFQGADEKLFF.

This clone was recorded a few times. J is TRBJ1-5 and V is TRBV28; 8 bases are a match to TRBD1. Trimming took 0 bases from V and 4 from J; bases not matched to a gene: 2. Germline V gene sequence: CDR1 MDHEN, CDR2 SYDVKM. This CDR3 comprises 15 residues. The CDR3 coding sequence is TGTGCCAGCAGTTTATGGGACAGGGCTAATCAGCCCCAGCATTTT. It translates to CASSLWDRANQPQHF.

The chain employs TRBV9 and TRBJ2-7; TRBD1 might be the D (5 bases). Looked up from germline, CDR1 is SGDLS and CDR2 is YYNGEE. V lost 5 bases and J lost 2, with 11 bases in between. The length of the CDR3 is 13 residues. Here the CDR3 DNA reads TGTGCCAGCAGTCAGGGATGGGCCTACGAGCAGTACTTC. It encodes CASSQGWAYEQYF.

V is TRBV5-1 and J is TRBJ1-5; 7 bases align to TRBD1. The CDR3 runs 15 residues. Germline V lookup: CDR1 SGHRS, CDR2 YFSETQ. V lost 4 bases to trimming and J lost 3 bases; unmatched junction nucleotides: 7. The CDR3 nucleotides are TGCGCCAGCAGCCCTGGGACAGCCAACAATCAGCCCCAGCATTTT. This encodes CASSPGTANNQPQHF.

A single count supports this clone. This chain's CDR3 is CASSFGGQGNTEAFF. The CDR3 DNA sequence: TGTGCCAGCAGTTTTGGGGGACAGGGCAACACTGAAGCTTTCTTT. The J gene is TRBJ1-1, the V gene TRBV28; 9 bases match TRBD1. Unmatched junction bases numbered 4, after V lost 3 bases and J lost 2 bases. Germline V gene sequence: CDR1 MDHEN, CDR2 SYDVKM. The CDR3 totals 15 residues. The entire variable domain, with the rest obtained from reference TRBV28 and TRBJ1-1, is as follows: DVKVTQSSRYLVKRTGEKVFLECVQDMDHENMFWYRQDPGLGLRLIYFSYDVKMKEKGDIPEGYSVSREKKERFSLILESASTNQTSMYLCASSFGGQGNTEAFFGQGTRLTVV.

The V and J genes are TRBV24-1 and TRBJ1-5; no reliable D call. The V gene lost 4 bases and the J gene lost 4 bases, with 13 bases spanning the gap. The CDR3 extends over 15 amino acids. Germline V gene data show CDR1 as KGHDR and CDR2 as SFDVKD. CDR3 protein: CATSEAGQFNQPQHF. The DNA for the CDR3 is TGTGCCACCAGTGAGGCTGGCCAGTTTAATCAGCCCCAGCATTTT.

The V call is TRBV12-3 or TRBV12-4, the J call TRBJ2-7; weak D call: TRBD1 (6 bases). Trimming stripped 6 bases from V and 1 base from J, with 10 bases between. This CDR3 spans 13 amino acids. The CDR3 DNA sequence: TGTGCCAGCAGAAGTACAGGGTCCTACGAGCAGTACTTC. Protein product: CASRSTGSYEQYF.

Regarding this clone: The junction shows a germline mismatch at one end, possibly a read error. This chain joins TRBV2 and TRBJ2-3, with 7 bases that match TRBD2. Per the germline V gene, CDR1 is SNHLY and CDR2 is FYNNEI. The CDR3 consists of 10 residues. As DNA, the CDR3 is TGTGCCAGCAGTGTTAGGGACTACTCTTTT. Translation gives CASSVRDYSF.

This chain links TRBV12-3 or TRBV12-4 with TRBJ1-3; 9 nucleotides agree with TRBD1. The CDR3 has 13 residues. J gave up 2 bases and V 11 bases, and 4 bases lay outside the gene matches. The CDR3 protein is CAGTGITGNTIYF. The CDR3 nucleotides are TGTGCCGGGACAGGGATAACTGGAAACACCATATATTTT.

The CDR3 sequence: CASSSSRSPLHF. As DNA, the CDR3 is TGTGCCAGCAGTTCCTCTCGGTCACCCCTCCACTTT. This chain connects TRBV28 to TRBJ1-6, with D hard to call. Germline-derived CDR1 and CDR2 are MDHEN and SYDVKM. V lost 4 bases and J 10 bases, leaving 8 bases between the germline ends. The CDR3 runs 12 residues.

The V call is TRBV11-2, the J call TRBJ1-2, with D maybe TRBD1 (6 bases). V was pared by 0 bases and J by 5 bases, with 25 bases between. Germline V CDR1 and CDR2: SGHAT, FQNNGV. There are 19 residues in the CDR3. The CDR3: CASSLEDRVAGAFEYGYTF. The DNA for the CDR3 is TGTGCCAGCAGCTTAGAAGATCGCGTCGCAGGGGCTTTTGAGTATGGCTACACCTTC.

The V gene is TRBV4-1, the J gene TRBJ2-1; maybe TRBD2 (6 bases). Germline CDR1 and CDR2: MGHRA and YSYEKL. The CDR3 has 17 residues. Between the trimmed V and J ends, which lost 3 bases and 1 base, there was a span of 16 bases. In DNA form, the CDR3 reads TGCGCCAGCAGCCATCCGCGGGACGTGCAGTCCTACAATGAGCAGTTCTTC. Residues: CASSHPRDVQSYNEQFF.

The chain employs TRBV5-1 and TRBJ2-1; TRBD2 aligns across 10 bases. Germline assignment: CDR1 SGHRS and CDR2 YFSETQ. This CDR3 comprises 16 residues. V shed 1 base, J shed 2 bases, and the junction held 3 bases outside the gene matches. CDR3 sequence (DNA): TGCGCCAGCAGCTTGTTGAGCGGGGGGGCCTACAATGAGCAGTTCTTC. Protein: CASSLLSGGAYNEQFF.

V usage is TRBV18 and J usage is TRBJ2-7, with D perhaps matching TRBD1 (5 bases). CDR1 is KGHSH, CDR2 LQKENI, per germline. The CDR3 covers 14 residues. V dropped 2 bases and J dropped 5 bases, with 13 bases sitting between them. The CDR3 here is CASSPMAQANEQYF. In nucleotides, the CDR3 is TGTGCCAGCTCACCAATGGCACAGGCCAACGAGCAGTACTTC.

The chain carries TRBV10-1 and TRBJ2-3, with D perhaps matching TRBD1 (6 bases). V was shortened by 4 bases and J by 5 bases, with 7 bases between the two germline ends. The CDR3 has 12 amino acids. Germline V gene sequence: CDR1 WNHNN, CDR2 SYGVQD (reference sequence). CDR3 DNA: TGCGCCAGCAGTGCCAGGGGAGATACGCAGTATTTT. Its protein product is CASSARGDTQYF.